This T cell receptor (beta chain) emerged from a study of T-cell reconstitution after alpha-beta-depleted transplantation in children. This CDR3 region has 13 residues. The V and J ends lost 3 bases and 4 bases respectively, with 7 bases between them. For this clonotype: Its antigen is still unknown.

Whole-study results and caveats: In some patients, recipient T cells and intrathymic progenitors surviving conditioning explained high day-60 diversity. Several hundred expanded graft clones reportedly gave rise to the alpha-beta T cells present about two months after transplant.

The TCRbeta library incorporated unique molecular identifiers. TCRdb recomputed calls from the PCR reads with MiXCR, one row per CDR3 protein. This sample has 700,000 to 850,000 distinct CDR3 sequences, with roughly 16% found just once. The sequencing used PBMCs, mostly from graft donor cells, collected 360 days after TCRalphabeta/CD19-depleted stem cell transplant. The TCR sequence derives from a male patient aged 10 to 17 who had a stem cell transplant for acute lymphoblastic leukemia, so the T cells may come from the graft donor. The chain has TRBV12-3 or TRBV12-4 and TRBJ2-1; no reliable D call. CDR3 residues: CASSFSQYNEQFF. The CDR3 region has the DNA TGTGCCAGCAGTTTCTCCCAATACAATGAGCAGTTCTTC.